This T cell receptor (beta chain) is from a study of T-cell memory formation after mild COVID-19. Study-level points and caveats: CD4+ clones that contracted lay mainly in CM and EM; CD8+ ones lay in EMRA.

Regarding this clonotype: Its antigen is undetermined.

V lost 0 bases to trimming and J lost 2 bases; unmatched junction nucleotides: 8. CDR3 length equals 17 residues. CDR1 and CDR2 (germline): DFQATT, SNEGSKA (reference sequence). MiXCR, run by TCRdb on the 5' RACE reads, gives a single entry per CDR3 protein. The data hold about 180,000 distinct CDR3 sequences, with approximately 16% observed a single time. The source is an adult woman who had mild COVID-19 (a few samples of this study predate the infection). Cell type and time point are not known. The sequenced material came from PBMCs or a T cell subset sorted from them (not recorded which). This chain connects TRBV20-1 to TRBJ2-1; 9 nucleotides line up with TRBD2. This chain's CDR3 is CSARDRGGRAAYNEQFF. CDR3 sequence (DNA): TGCAGTGCTAGAGATCGCGGCGGGAGGGCCGCCTACAATGAGCAGTTCTTC.